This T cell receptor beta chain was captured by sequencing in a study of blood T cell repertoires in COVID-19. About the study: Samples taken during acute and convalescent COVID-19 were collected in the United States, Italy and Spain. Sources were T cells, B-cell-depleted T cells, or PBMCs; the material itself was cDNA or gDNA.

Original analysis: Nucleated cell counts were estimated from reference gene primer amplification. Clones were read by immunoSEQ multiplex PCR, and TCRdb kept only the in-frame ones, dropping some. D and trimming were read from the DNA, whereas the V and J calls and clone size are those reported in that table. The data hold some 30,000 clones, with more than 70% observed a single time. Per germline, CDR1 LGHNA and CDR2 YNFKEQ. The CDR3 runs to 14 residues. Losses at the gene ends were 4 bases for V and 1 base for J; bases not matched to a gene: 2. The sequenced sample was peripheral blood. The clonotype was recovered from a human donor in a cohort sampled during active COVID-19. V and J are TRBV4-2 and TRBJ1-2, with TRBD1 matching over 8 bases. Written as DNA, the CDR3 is TGTGCCAGCAGCCCCGGACAGGGTAACTATGGCTACACCTTC. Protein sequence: CASSPGQGNYGYTF.